Listed here are 11 T cell receptor beta chains from one sample, sequenced in a study of control samples from healthy donors and cancer patients. Here immunoSEQ multiplex PCR was the method, and the copy in TCRdb shows in-frame clones only, minus some. The repertoire consists of 97,000 or so clones, with under 95% occurring once and the leading ten covering 2.5%. Material for sequencing was blood. The origin of the receptors is a young woman in good health.

The chain carries TRBV20-1 and TRBJ2-2, with TRBD2 matching 9 bases. In germline, CDR1 is DFQATT, CDR2 SNEGSKA (reference sequence). J was trimmed by 1 base and V by 3 bases; bases with no gene match: 3. This CDR3 has 15 residues. The CDR3 region is CSASGTSRNTGELFF. In DNA, the CDR3 is TGCAGTGCTAGTGGGACTAGCCGGAACACCGGGGAGCTGTTTTTT.

The rearrangement joins TRBV7-9 to TRBJ2-7, with D perhaps TRBD1 (5 bases). Germline V CDR1 and CDR2: SEHNR, FQNEAQ (reference sequence). Trimming removed 2 bases at V and 0 bases at J, with 14 bases between. This CDR3 has 16 residues. The CDR3 region is CASSLSWPRDSYEQYF. In nucleotides, the CDR3 is TGTGCCAGCAGCTTAAGCTGGCCCAGGGACTCCTACGAGCAGTACTTC.

The chain has TRBV11-2 and TRBJ2-2; D not resolved. V lost 5 bases, J lost 4 bases, and 17 bases lay in between. The length of the CDR3 is 16 residues. Germline V gives CDR1 SGHAT, CDR2 FQNNGV. The CDR3 here is CASSPHERSVTGELFF. The DNA of the CDR3 is TGTGCCAGCAGCCCACATGAGAGGAGCGTCACCGGGGAGCTGTTTTTT. Full variable domain (outside the CDR3, taken from reference TRBV11-2 and TRBJ2-2): EAGVAQSPRYKIIEKRQSVAFWCNPISGHATLYWYQQILGQGPKLLIQFQNNGVVDDSQLPKDRFSAERLKGVDSTLKIQPAKLEDSAVYLCASSPHERSVTGELFFGEGSRLTVL.

The chain combines TRBV25-1 with TRBJ2-1; 9 bases map to TRBD1. The germline V gene encodes CDR1 MGHDK and CDR2 SYGVNS. The CDR3 runs to 17 residues. V dropped 3 bases and J dropped 9; count of bases not matched to a gene: 15. The CDR3: CASSDRTGVTPGGEQFF. The CDR3 nucleotides read TGTGCCAGCAGTGACCGGACAGGGGTCACCCCTGGTGGTGAGCAGTTCTTC.

The gene calls are TRBV19 and TRBJ1-5; no firm D call. V gave up 3 bases and J gave up 6 bases, with 12 bases separating them. Germline CDR1 is LNHDA and CDR2 is SQIVND (reference sequence). The CDR3 runs to 14 residues. In DNA form, the CDR3 reads TGTGCCAGTAGTATTACAACGGCCTCTCAGCCCCAGCATTTT. It is translated as CASSITTASQPQHF.

This sequence joins TRBV24-1 and TRBJ2-6; weak D call: TRBD1 (7 bases). The germline V gene has CDR1 KGHDR and CDR2 SFDVKD. This CDR3 contains 16 residues. V dropped 6 bases and J dropped 3 bases, with 14 bases sitting between them. CDR3 DNA sequence: TGTGCCACCAGTCTCGCAGGGGGGCTTGGGGCCAACGTCCTGACTTTC. Translation: CATSLAGGLGANVLTF.

CDR3 region: CASSFPTGVWNEQFF. The DNA of the CDR3 is TGTGCCAGCAGTTTCCCCACAGGGGTTTGGAATGAGCAGTTCTTC. The V and J genes are TRBV28 and TRBJ2-1; 7 bases are a match to TRBD1. Germline V gives CDR1 MDHEN, CDR2 SYDVKM. The CDR3 totals 15 residues. Trimming removed 3 bases from V and 7 bases from J; junction bases left unmatched: 9.

A word on this clone: Compared with germline, one end of the junction differs, possibly owing to a read error. This sequence joins TRBV6-1 and TRBJ1-6, with D unclear. CDR3 length equals 15 residues. CDR1 MNHNS and CDR2 SASEGT come from the germline V gene. CDR3 loop: CASSQAGLRNSPLHF. DNA for the CDR3: TGTGCCAGCAGTCAAGCTGGACTAAGGAATTCACCCCTCCACTTT.

The gene calls are TRBV6-2 or TRBV6-3 and TRBJ1-2, with 9 bases that match TRBD1. Trimming took 2 bases from V and 3 from J; bases not matched to a gene: 4. The CDR3 is 15 residues long. CDR1 is MNHEY, CDR2 SVGEGT, per germline. CDR3 DNA: TGTGCCAGCAGTTACAACAGGGGGCGACACTATGGCTACACCTTC. Translation gives CASSYNRGRHYGYTF.

The chain carries TRBV5-1 and TRBJ1-1; the D gene is possibly TRBD1 (5 bases). Germline lookup yields CDR1 SGHRS and CDR2 YFSETQ. The V gene lost 2 bases and the J gene lost 1 base, with 9 bases spanning the gap. The CDR3 contains 14 residues. DNA for the CDR3: TGCGCCAGCAGCTTCAGGGCGGGGAACACTGAAGCTTTCTTT. Translating it yields CASSFRAGNTEAFF.

In this sample, this clone turned up once. The chain carries TRBV6-2 or TRBV6-3 and TRBJ2-7; no clear D gene. Trimming left V 3 bases short and J 3 bases short, with 9 bases between. Germline V gene data show CDR1 as MNHEY and CDR2 as SVGEGT. The CDR3 covers 13 residues. The CDR3: CASSYGRGYEQYF. CDR3 sequence (DNA): TGTGCCAGCAGTTATGGGCGTGGCTACGAGCAGTACTTC.